This entry is about one TCR beta chain. Participant reports of clinical history set cohort assignment. Each recovered donor of Cohort 3 presented with two negative PCRs, clearance, or symptom resolution. Authors' analysis steps: Reference gene primers were amplified, and this amplification served to estimate nucleated cell counts. Assay used: immunoSEQ multiplex PCR; TCRdb lists only in-frame clones, some missing. From that table come the V and J calls and clone size; the DNA was used to work out D and trimming. The table shows about 250,000 clones, with just over 85% occurring only once. The germline CDR1 and CDR2 sequences are LNHDA and SQIVND (reference sequence). Trimming shortened V by 7 bases and J by 1 base, and 11 bases separated the two germline ends. The CDR3 totals 14 residues. The data originate from a study of blood T cell repertoires in COVID-19.

The specimen sequenced was PBMCs or T cells enriched from blood (not recorded which). This receptor was obtained from a man aged 40-49 years who had recovered from COVID-19. V is TRBV19 and J is TRBJ2-1; D call uncertain. As DNA, the CDR3 is TGTGCCAGTACCCAGCAAGCGTCCTACAATGAGCAGTTCTTC. This sequence encodes CASTQQASYNEQFF.